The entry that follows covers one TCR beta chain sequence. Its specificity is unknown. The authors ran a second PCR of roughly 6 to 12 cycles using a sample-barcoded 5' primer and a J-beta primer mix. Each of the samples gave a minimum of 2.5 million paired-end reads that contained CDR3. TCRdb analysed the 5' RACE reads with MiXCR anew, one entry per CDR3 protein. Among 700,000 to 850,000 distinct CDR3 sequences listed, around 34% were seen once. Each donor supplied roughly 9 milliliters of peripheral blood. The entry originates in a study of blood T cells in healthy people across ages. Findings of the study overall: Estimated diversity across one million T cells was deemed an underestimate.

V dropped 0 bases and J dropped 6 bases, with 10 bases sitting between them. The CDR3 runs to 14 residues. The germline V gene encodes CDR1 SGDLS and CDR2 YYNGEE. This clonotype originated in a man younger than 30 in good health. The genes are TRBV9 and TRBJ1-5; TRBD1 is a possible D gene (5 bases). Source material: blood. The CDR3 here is CASSVGGGTQPQHF. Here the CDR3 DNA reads TGTGCCAGCAGCGTAGGAGGAGGGACTCAGCCCCAGCATTTT.